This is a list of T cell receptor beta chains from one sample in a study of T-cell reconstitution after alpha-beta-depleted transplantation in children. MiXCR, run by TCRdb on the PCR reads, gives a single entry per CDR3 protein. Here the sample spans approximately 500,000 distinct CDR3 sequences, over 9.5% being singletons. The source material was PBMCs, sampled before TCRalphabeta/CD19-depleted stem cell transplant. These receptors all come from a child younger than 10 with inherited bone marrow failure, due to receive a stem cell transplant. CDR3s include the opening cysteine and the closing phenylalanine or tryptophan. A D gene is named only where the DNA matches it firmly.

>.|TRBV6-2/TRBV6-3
CASSSLAHADNQPQHF
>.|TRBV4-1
CASSQDRGRDAKGSGANVLTF
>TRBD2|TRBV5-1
CANYVTSGRCGTDTQYF
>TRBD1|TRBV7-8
CASSSRRDRGRYEQYF
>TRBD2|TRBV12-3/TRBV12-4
CASITPGTSVTGELFF
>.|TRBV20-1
CSAPAYRDEQYF
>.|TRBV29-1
CSVPSNTDTQYF
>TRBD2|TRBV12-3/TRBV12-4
CASRGLAGAGETQYF
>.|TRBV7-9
CASSPAGRTVGTEAFF
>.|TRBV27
CASMAARNQETQYF
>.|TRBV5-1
CASSFVGQGGYNEQFF
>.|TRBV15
CATSRTGVNGETQYF
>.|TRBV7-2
CASSLRPSGAGTYYEQYF
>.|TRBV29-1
CSVEDSRGSVYEQYF
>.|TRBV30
CAWSLGVRNYGYTF
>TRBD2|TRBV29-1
CSVDGEVNRIRTSGGETQYF
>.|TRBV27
CASSFLEPNYEQYF
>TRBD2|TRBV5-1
CASSGGLAGVYNEQFF
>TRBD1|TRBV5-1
CASSWGTGAKGNTIYF
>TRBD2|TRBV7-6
CASSLRLAGKIVTGELFF
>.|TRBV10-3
CAIRGLEGWDEQFF
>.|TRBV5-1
CASSLSTQGFGEKLFF
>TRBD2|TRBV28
CASSLAGKAKNIQYF
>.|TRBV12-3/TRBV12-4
CASRTGGGFNQPQHF
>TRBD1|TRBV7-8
CASSLSPTGDSYEQYF
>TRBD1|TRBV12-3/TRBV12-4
CASSSPDRDSLDSSYNEQFF
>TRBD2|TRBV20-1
CSATFLAGWNNEQFF